This is a list of T cell receptor beta chains from one sample in a study of cytomegalovirus exposure and HLA in healthy donors. Clones were sequenced by immunoSEQ multiplex PCR, and TCRdb holds only the in-frame ones, with some missing. The ten top clones account for around 0.79%, within a sample of 150,000 to 200,000 clones. Sequenced input: PBMCs. Source of these receptors: a woman aged 18-29 years in good health and CMV-seropositive. CDR3s include the opening cysteine and the closing phenylalanine or tryptophan. A D gene is named only where the DNA matches it firmly.

CDR3 length,V gene,J gene,D gene,CDR3 DNA,CDR3 protein
14,TRBV11-3,TRBJ2-3,-,TGTGCCAGCACCCCTCAGACTAGCACAGATACGCAGTATTTT,CASTPQTSTDTQYF
15,TRBV9,TRBJ2-3,TRBD2,TGTGCCAGCAGCGCGGGCGGGGGGGAGGTAGATACGCAGTATTTT,CASSAGGGEVDTQYF
16,TRBV9,TRBJ2-1,TRBD2,TGTGCCAGCAGCCCCATAGGCGGTCGACTAGCGGGAGAGCGGTTCTTC,CASSPIGGRLAGERFF
15,TRBV11-2,TRBJ2-1,TRBD2,TGTGCCAGCAGCCAATTCAGCGGGAGCTTTGGGGAGCAGTTCTTC,CASSQFSGSFGEQFF
14,TRBV16,TRBJ2-3,-,TGTGCCAGCAGCCTCGGGTGGAGCACAGATACGCAGTATTTT,CASSLGWSTDTQYF
15,TRBV30,TRBJ1-6,TRBD1,TGTGCCTGGAGTGTACAGGGACAGGGGGGTTCACCCCTCCACTTT,CAWSVQGQGGSPLHF
14,TRBV28,TRBJ2-5,TRBD2,TGTGCCAGCCTGACTAGCGGGAGGGTAGAGACCCAGTACTTC,CASLTSGRVETQYF
12,TRBV25-1,TRBJ1-2,-,TGTGCCAGCGACGGAGGGTACTATGGCTACACCTTC,CASDGGYYGYTF
13,TRBV6-5,TRBJ1-1,-,TGTGCCAGCAGTCTAAAAATGAACACTGAAGCTTTCTTT,CASSLKMNTEAFF
19,TRBV11-2,TRBJ2-4,-,TGTGCCAGCAGCTTAGGTCTGCGCGGGGTAGGAGAGGCCAAAAACATTCAGTACTTC,CASSLGLRGVGEAKNIQYF
15,TRBV9,TRBJ1-2,-,TGTGCCAGCAGCCCTCAGGGTAATCATAACTATGGCTACACCTTC,CASSPQGNHNYGYTF
13,TRBV2,TRBJ2-7,TRBD1,TGTGCCACCTCACGGGACAGAGCTTACGAGCAGTACTTC,CATSRDRAYEQYF
15,TRBV15,TRBJ1-5,-,TGTGCCACCAGCAGGCGGGATTATAGCAATCAGCCCCAGCATTTT,CATSRRDYSNQPQHF
18,TRBV7-8,TRBJ1-2,TRBD1,TGTGCCAGCAGCCACAGGACAGGGCGACTTAGGGATAACTATGGCTACACCTTC,CASSHRTGRLRDNYGYTF
15,TRBV6-6,TRBJ1-1,-,TGTGCCAGCAGTTACTCTCAGGATCGGAAGAGTGAAGCTTTCTTT,CASSYSQDRKSEAFF
14,TRBV30,TRBJ1-2,-,TGTGCCTCGGGACTCTTGGTTACTAACTATGGCTACACCTTC,CASGLLVTNYGYTF
15,TRBV11-2,TRBJ1-1,-,TGTGCCAGCAGCCCCAGAACAGATATGAACACTGAAGCTTTCTTT,CASSPRTDMNTEAFF
13,TRBV13,TRBJ2-1,-,TGTGCCAGCAGCCCAAGGGACTCTCAGAAGCAGTTCTTC,CASSPRDSQKQFF
13,TRBV7-9,TRBJ2-7,TRBD1,TGTGCCAGCAGCTTCGGGACAGCCTACGAGCAGTACTTC,CASSFGTAYEQYF
14,TRBV7-2,TRBJ2-7,-,TGTGCCAGCAGCTTATCGGGGGGACACTACGAGCAGTACTTC,CASSLSGGHYEQYF
17,TRBV10-3,TRBJ1-3,-,TGTGCCATCAGTCTACTTCCGCAGGTCAGCTCTGGAAACACCATATATTTT,CAISLLPQVSSGNTIYF
16,TRBV19,TRBJ1-4,TRBD1,TGTGCCAGTAGTATGACGCGGACAGGGAAAAATGAAAAACTGTTTTTT,CASSMTRTGKNEKLFF
15,TRBV5-6,TRBJ2-5,-,TGTGCCAGCAGATTTGGGACTGACTCAAGAGAGACCCAGTACTTC,CASRFGTDSRETQYF
17,TRBV13,TRBJ2-3,TRBD2,TGTGCCAGCAGCTTAGGAACTAGCGCGACTAGCACAGATACGCAGTATTTT,CASSLGTSATSTDTQYF
13,TRBV19,TRBJ2-2,-,TGTGCCAGCCGGGTCCAGAACACCGGGGAGCTGTTTTTT,CASRVQNTGELFF
15,TRBV5-1,TRBJ2-7,-,TGCGCCAGCAGCTTGGAAGTCGGCAGGGTATACGAGCAGTACTTC,CASSLEVGRVYEQYF
15,TRBV5-1,TRBJ1-1,TRBD1,TGCGCCAGCAGCCTGTCGGGACAGGGGGCCTCTGAAGCTTTCTTT,CASSLSGQGASEAFF
19,TRBV4-1,TRBJ2-1,TRBD2,TGCGCCAGCAGCCATGGCCGCCCCTCCGGGACTAGTAAATACAATGAGCAGTTCTTC,CASSHGRPSGTSKYNEQFF
11,TRBV28,TRBJ1-1,-,TGTGCCAGCACCCTAAACACTGAAGCTTTCTTT,CASTLNTEAFF
16,TRBV5-1,TRBJ1-4,-,TGCGCCAGCAGCTTGAGCGGGGAATCAACTAATGAAAAACTGTTTTTT,CASSLSGESTNEKLFF
14,TRBV30,TRBJ2-1,TRBD1,TGTGCCTGGAGTAAGACAGGGCGCCACAATGAGCAGTTCTTC,CAWSKTGRHNEQFF
11,TRBV30,TRBJ2-2,-,TGTGCCTGGAGATCCTTCGGGGAGCTGTTTTTT,CAWRSFGELFF
13,TRBV12-5,TRBJ1-5,TRBD1,TGTGCTAGCGGACAGGGACGCAATCAGCCCCAGCATTTT,CASGQGRNQPQHF
14,TRBV4-3,TRBJ1-1,-,TGCGCCAGCAGCCAAGATTCCAGGGGTGCTGAAGCTTTCTTT,CASSQDSRGAEAFF
13,TRBV10-3,TRBJ1-3,-,TGTGCCATGATGGCAAGCTCTGGAAACACCATATATTTT,CAMMASSGNTIYF
14,TRBV6-1,TRBJ1-3,TRBD1,TGTGCCAGCAGTGAGACAGGGCGAGGAAACACCATATATTTT,CASSETGRGNTIYF
16,TRBV9,TRBJ2-7,TRBD2,TGTGCCAGCAGCGACACTAGCGGGAGGGGGTCCTACGAGCAGTACTTC,CASSDTSGRGSYEQYF
14,TRBV7-2,TRBJ1-2,-,TGTGCCAGCAGCCCGAGGGGGGGGTTCTATGGCTACACCTTC,CASSPRGGFYGYTF
15,TRBV7-6,TRBJ2-3,TRBD1,TGTGCCAGCAGCTCTCGACAGGGGACCACAGATACGCAGTATTTT,CASSSRQGTTDTQYF
12,TRBV19,TRBJ1-5,-,TGTGCCAGTAGGATAACAGGGCAGCCCCAGCATTTT,CASRITGQPQHF
15,TRBV2,TRBJ2-3,-,TGTGCCAGCAGCATTTCCGGGAACTCTGCAGATACGCAGTATTTT,CASSISGNSADTQYF
13,TRBV10-3,TRBJ1-4,-,TGTGCCATCAGTGGGACTCGGAATGAAAAACTGTTTTTT,CAISGTRNEKLFF
14,TRBV23-1,TRBJ1-3,TRBD1,TGCGCCAGCAGGCACAGGGGCTCTGGAAACACCATATATTTT,CASRHRGSGNTIYF
14,TRBV19,TRBJ1-2,TRBD1,TGTGCCAGTAGGGTGACAGGGGTGAACTATGGCTACACCTTC,CASRVTGVNYGYTF
15,TRBV25-1,TRBJ1-6,-,TGTGCCAGCAGTGAACCCACGGGGGTAGATTCACCCCTCCACTTT,CASSEPTGVDSPLHF
15,TRBV19,TRBJ1-6,TRBD1,TGTGCCAGTAGTGGGCGGACAGGCTTTAATTCACCCCTCCACTTT,CASSGRTGFNSPLHF
14,TRBV28,TRBJ1-2,-,TGTGCCAGCAGTTTGCCGACAGCTCTTCGGGGCTACACCTTC,CASSLPTALRGYTF
15,TRBV9,TRBJ2-3,-,TGTGCCAGCAGCGTATTGGCCAGTAGCACAGATACGCAGTATTTT,CASSVLASSTDTQYF
16,TRBV30,TRBJ1-5,-,TGTGCCTGGAGTGTAGGAGCGGGGCAGAACAATCAGCCCCAGCATTTT,CAWSVGAGQNNQPQHF
13,TRBV29-1,TRBJ1-4,-,TGCAGCGCCCTGACAGCAACTAATGAAAAACTGTTTTTT,CSALTATNEKLFF
15,TRBV6-1,TRBJ1-6,-,TGTGCCAGCAGTGTCGGGGGGGGTTATAATTCACCCCTCCACTTT,CASSVGGGYNSPLHF
15,TRBV4-1,TRBJ1-2,TRBD1,TGCGCCAGCAGCCAAGAGAGGGGGCAGTACTATGGCTACACCTTC,CASSQERGQYYGYTF
14,TRBV19,TRBJ1-5,-,TGTGCCAGTAGTGTCGACGGCGGTAATCAGCCCCAGCATTTT,CASSVDGGNQPQHF
13,TRBV5-1,TRBJ1-2,-,TGCGCCAGCAGCTTAGGGGGGGACTATGGCTACACCTTC,CASSLGGDYGYTF
13,TRBV2,TRBJ1-5,-,TGTGCCAGGAGGCGGGGACCCAATCAGCCCCAGCATTTT,CARRRGPNQPQHF
14,TRBV19,TRBJ1-2,-,TGTGCCAGTAGTATAGGTCCAGGAAACTATGGCTACACCTTC,CASSIGPGNYGYTF
13,TRBV5-1,TRBJ2-5,-,TGCGCCAGCAGCTTGGGAGGATCCGAGACCCAGTACTTC,CASSLGGSETQYF
15,TRBV6-1,TRBJ1-2,TRBD1,TGTGCCAGCAACCCACCAGGGGGTCGGTTGGATGGCTACACCTTC,CASNPPGGRLDGYTF
12,TRBV7-2,TRBJ1-1,TRBD1,TGTGCCAGCAGCCGCGACAGGGGTGAAGCTTTCTTT,CASSRDRGEAFF